This T cell receptor (beta chain) originates from a study of T cell repertoires in cytomegalovirus infection. Background on the study: Selection of CMV epitopes for the study included recently identified HLA-C-restricted and well-studied HLA-B-restricted ones. Based on public TCR beta signatures, there were indications of CMV infection and of a matching HLA type.

TCRdb redid the calling of the reads with MiXCR, one entry per CDR3 protein. The table lists about 150,000 distinct CDR3 sequences, more than 25% of them singletons. Study-wide points: HLA-C-restricted CMV-specific TCR beta clonotypes prevailed in the ex vivo response. Carriers of CMV plus the relevant HLA were identified by cumulative public TCR beta family frequency.

The CDR3 is made up of 13 amino acids. The V and J ends lost 7 bases and 5 bases, in that order; junction bases with no gene match: 6. Germline V CDR1 and CDR2: LNHDA, SQIVND (reference sequence). Regarding this clonotype: What it binds is unknown.

The genes are TRBV19 and TRBJ2-5; 8 bases fit TRBD2. Material: CD8+ T cells from cultured PBMCs, obtained from culture after CMV antigen stimulation. The source is a human donor in good health (CMV status not recorded). Some clones in this sample may be carry-over from other donors' samples. CDR3 DNA sequence: TGTGCCAGTAAGAGCGGGGGTCAGGAGACCCAGTACTTC. Protein sequence: CASKSGGQETQYF.